A selection of T cell receptor beta chains follows, all from one sample in a study of CD8+ T cells in alopecia areata. The repertoire was sequenced with immunoSEQ multiplex PCR; TCRdb's copy has only in-frame clones and lacks some. This sample has 3,500 to 5,500 clones, with more than 55% found just once. The sample consisted of skin, taken at week 24, from a patient treated with tofacitinib. The receptor set was obtained from a human donor with alopecia areata. The CDR3 runs from the conserved cysteine through the conserved F or W. A D gene is named only where the DNA matches it firmly. Size tells how often a clone was seen (once, few, many) or the class of an expanded clone, and some rows leave it out.

D gene	J gene	clone size	V gene	CDR3 protein	CDR3 DNA
NA	TRBJ1-1	few	TRBV15	CATSPNLNKAFF	TGTGCCACCAGCCCTAACTTGAACAAAGCTTTCTTT
TRBD1	TRBJ2-7	NA	TRBV7-6	CASSVIPGQGIGYEQYF	TGTGCCAGCAGCGTAATTCCGGGACAGGGAATCGGCTACGAGCAGTACTTC
NA	TRBJ2-1	NA	TRBV10-1	CASIAQIKGFYNEQFF	TGCGCCAGCATTGCCCAGATCAAGGGGTTTTACAATGAGCAGTTCTTC
NA	TRBJ1-1	NA	TRBV13	CASEVRQKNTEAFF	TGTGCCAGCGAGGTACGACAGAAGAACACTGAAGCTTTCTTT
TRBD1	TRBJ1-2	NA	TRBV6-6	CASNLGQGSGYTF	TGTGCCAGCAACCTGGGACAGGGAAGTGGCTACACCTTC
TRBD1	TRBJ2-7	NA	TRBV6-1	CASGRGQGYEQYF	TGTGCCAGCGGTCGGGGACAGGGCTACGAGCAGTACTTC
TRBD2	TRBJ2-3	NA	TRBV5-8	CASTVRGEGLSIGDTQYF	TGTGCCAGCACCGTACGAGGGGAGGGTCTCTCAATTGGAGATACGCAGTATTTT
NA	TRBJ1-3	NA	TRBV28	CASSSGTFGSGNTIYF	TGTGCCAGCAGTTCCGGGACTTTCGGCTCTGGAAACACCATATATTTT
TRBD2	TRBJ2-5	NA	TRBV5-1	CASSTRQLAGVSETQYF	TGCGCCAGCAGCACCCGACAGTTAGCGGGAGTCTCGGAGACCCAGTACTTC
NA	TRBJ2-1	few	TRBV5-4	CASSLEGSGNEQFF	TGTGCCAGCAGCTTGGAAGGGAGTGGCAATGAGCAGTTCTTC
NA	TRBJ2-6	few	TRBV14	CASSQERRSLSGANVLTF	TGTGCCAGCAGCCAAGAGAGGCGCAGCCTCTCTGGGGCCAACGTCCTGACTTTC
TRBD1	TRBJ2-5	NA	TRBV5-1	CASSLAGTGGFETQYF	TGCGCCAGCAGCTTGGCTGGGACAGGGGGCTTCGAGACCCAGTACTTC
NA	TRBJ1-1	NA	TRBV5-1	CASSWRGGDTEAFF	TGCGCCAGCAGCTGGAGGGGTGGGGACACTGAAGCTTTCTTT
NA	TRBJ1-4	NA	TRBV7-2	CASSFTQAANEKLFF	TGTGCCAGCAGCTTCACTCAGGCGGCTAATGAAAAACTGTTTTTT
TRBD1	TRBJ2-1	NA	TRBV7-2	CASSLDRGSDEQFF	TGTGCCAGCAGCCTAGACAGGGGGAGCGATGAGCAGTTCTTC
NA	TRBJ2-3	NA	TRBV7-2	CASSPGLGDTQYF	TGTGCCAGCAGCCCGGGACTGGGGGATACGCAGTATTTT
NA	TRBJ1-4	NA	TRBV27	CASTRVGAATNEKLFF	TGTGCCAGCACCCGCGTCGGCGCTGCAACTAATGAAAAACTGTTTTTT
NA	TRBJ1-1	few	TRBV21-1	CASSKPPNTEAFF	TGTGCCAGCAGCAAACCCCCAAACACTGAAGCTTTCTTT
NA	TRBJ2-3	NA	TRBV7-7	CASTPPAPTQYF	TGTGCCAGCACCCCCCCCGCCCCAACGCAGTATTTT
NA	TRBJ2-4	NA	TRBV27	CASSFSSQNIQYF	TGTGCCAGCAGTTTCAGTTCCCAAAACATTCAGTACTTC
NA	TRBJ2-5	NA	TRBV6-1	CASSDPSVEETQYF	TGTGCCAGCAGTGACCCTAGCGTTGAAGAGACCCAGTACTTC
NA	TRBJ2-7	NA	TRBV7-2	CASSLSIREFNEQYF	TGTGCCAGCAGCTTATCGATCAGGGAGTTCAACGAGCAGTACTTC
TRBD2	TRBJ2-5	few	TRBV9	CASSVGGGQETQYF	TGTGCCAGCAGCGTAGGGGGGGGGCAAGAGACCCAGTACTTC
TRBD2	TRBJ2-7	NA	TRBV4-3	CASSPGTSGRYHEQYF	TGCGCCAGCAGCCCGGGGACTAGCGGGAGATACCACGAGCAGTACTTC
TRBD1	TRBJ1-1	NA	TRBV2	CASSDFTGGIGAFF	TGTGCCAGCAGTGATTTTACAGGGGGTATTGGAGCTTTCTTT
NA	TRBJ2-3	NA	TRBV11-2	CASSPTTDTQYF	TGTGCCAGCAGCCCAACAACAGATACGCAGTATTTT
TRBD1	TRBJ2-5	NA	TRBV2	CASKPDRVQETQYF	TGTGCCAGCAAACCCGACAGGGTGCAAGAGACCCAGTACTTC
NA	TRBJ2-3	NA	TRBV7-2	CASSLERLENGDTQYF	TGTGCCAGCAGCTTAGAGAGACTAGAGAACGGGGATACGCAGTATTTT
TRBD2	TRBJ2-7	few	TRBV7-2	CASSLGSGRAGEQYF	TGTGCCAGCAGCTTAGGTAGCGGGAGGGCCGGCGAGCAGTACTTC
TRBD1	TRBJ1-5	NA	TRBV5-1	CASSLDPTTGPNQPQHF	TGCGCCAGCAGCCTGGATCCCACGACAGGGCCCAATCAGCCCCAGCATTTT
TRBD2	TRBJ2-1	NA	TRBV5-1	CASSAASGGAQEQFF	TGCGCCAGCAGCGCAGCTAGCGGGGGGGCTCAGGAGCAGTTCTTC
TRBD1	TRBJ1-5	NA	TRBV6-6	CASSPRGRQGDQPQHF	TGTGCCAGCAGTCCCCGGGGGCGCCAGGGGGATCAGCCCCAGCATTTT
TRBD2	TRBJ2-1	once	TRBV7-2	CASRLSGGIYNEQFF	TGTGCCAGCAGACTAAGCGGGGGGATCTACAATGAGCAGTTCTTC
TRBD2	TRBJ2-5	NA	TRBV5-4	CASSYSGLVKGETQYF	TGTGCCAGCAGCTATTCGGGACTAGTAAAGGGAGAGACCCAGTACTTC
NA	TRBJ2-4	NA	TRBV7-9	CASSLAGAELAKNIQYF	TGTGCCAGCAGCTTAGCTGGGGCAGAACTAGCCAAAAACATTCAGTACTTC
NA	TRBJ1-5	NA	TRBV7-2	CASSLFADQPQHF	TGTGCCAGCAGCTTGTTTGCCGATCAGCCCCAGCATTTT
TRBD2	TRBJ2-2	NA	TRBV10-3	CAISDPGSGRTTGELFF	TGTGCCATCAGTGACCCGGGGAGCGGGAGGACCACCGGGGAGCTGTTTTTT
NA	TRBJ1-1	NA	TRBV7-9	CASSLSWTGTQAFF	TGTGCCAGCAGCTTAAGTTGGACCGGGACACAAGCTTTCTTT
TRBD1	TRBJ1-1	once	TRBV6-5	CASRMTGGNTEAFF	TGTGCCAGCAGAATGACAGGGGGGAACACTGAAGCTTTCTTT
NA	TRBJ2-5	NA	TRBV6-6	CASRGWLDQETQYF	TGTGCCAGCAGGGGGTGGCTGGATCAAGAGACCCAGTACTTC
NA	TRBJ2-1	few	TRBV14	CASSHEGGSYNEQFF	TGTGCCAGCAGCCATGAGGGCGGGTCCTACAATGAGCAGTTCTTC
NA	TRBJ2-5	NA	TRBV5-1	CASRRSETQYF	TGCGCCAGCAGAAGGTCCGAGACCCAGTACTTC
NA	TRBJ2-7	NA	TRBV7-9	CASSHPRGHSSYEQYF	TGTGCCAGCAGCCACCCACGGGGCCATAGCTCCTACGAGCAGTACTTC
TRBD1	TRBJ2-7	NA	TRBV7-2	CASTLLSSVGTASYEQYF	TGTGCCAGCACCCTACTTTCGTCTGTCGGGACAGCATCCTACGAGCAGTACTTC
NA	TRBJ2-6	once	TRBV5-5	CANSPQTGNSGANVLTF	TGTGCCAACAGCCCGCAAACAGGAAACTCTGGGGCCAACGTCCTGACTTTC
NA	TRBJ2-2	NA	TRBV9	CASSPESGELFF	TGTGCCAGCAGCCCAGAGTCCGGGGAGCTGTTTTTT
NA	TRBJ1-6	NA	TRBV4-3	CASSQDTRETSPLHF	TGCGCCAGCAGCCAAGATACCAGGGAGACATCACCCCTCCACTTT